The 19 T cell receptor beta chains below all came from one sample that was sequenced in a study of T-cell reconstitution after alpha-beta-depleted transplantation in children. Preparing the TCRbeta library involved the use of unique molecular identifiers. TCRdb re-analysed the PCR reads in MiXCR, keeping a single row per CDR3 protein. The sample records fewer than 1 million distinct CDR3 sequences, 16% being singletons. This specimen consisted of PBMCs, mostly from graft donor cells, obtained 360 days after TCRalphabeta/CD19-depleted stem cell transplant. The receptors stem from a male patient younger than 18 who had a stem cell transplant for acute lymphoblastic leukemia, so the T cells may come from the graft donor.

V is TRBV2 and J is TRBJ2-1; maybe TRBD2 (6 bases). The length of the CDR3 is 11 residues. Germline loops: CDR1 SNHLY, CDR2 FYNNEI. V lost 6 bases and J lost 9, with 9 bases in between. The CDR3 loop reads CASRGTLEQFF. The DNA of the CDR3 is TGTGCCAGCAGGGGGACTCTTGAGCAGTTCTTC.

The CDR3 here is CARGTGGNNEQFF. In DNA form, the CDR3 reads TGTGCCAGGGGGACAGGGGGGAACAATGAGCAGTTCTTC. V and J are TRBV2 and TRBJ2-1; TRBD1 aligns across 11 bases. The CDR3 is made up of 13 amino acids. J gave up 5 bases and V 9 bases, and 3 bases lay outside the gene matches. Germline CDR1 reads SNHLY; CDR2 reads FYNNEI.

There are a few counts of this clonotype. The chain uses TRBV6-1 and TRBJ1-2; no clear D. This CDR3 has 16 residues. Trimming left V 2 bases short and J 2 bases short, with 15 bases between. In germline, CDR1 is MNHNS, CDR2 SASEGT. CDR3 sequence reads: CASSERSGGVNYGYTF. Written as DNA, the CDR3 is TGTGCCAGCAGTGAAAGATCGGGAGGAGTGAACTATGGCTACACCTTC.

This clonotype was counted a few times. The chain recombines TRBV7-9 with TRBJ2-5, with 7 bases fitting TRBD2. From germline, CDR1 is SEHNR and CDR2 FQNEAQ (reference sequence). The junction had 6 bases not matched to a gene; V was cut back by 4 bases and J by 4 bases. CDR3 length: 14 amino acids. DNA of the CDR3: TGTGCCAGCAGCTGGAGGGCGGGAGTAGAGACCCAGTACTTC. The encoded protein is CASSWRAGVETQYF.

The chain is built from TRBV12-3 or TRBV12-4 and TRBJ2-7; 9 nucleotides agree with TRBD1. The CDR3 is 15 residues long. The J segment lost 4 bases and the V segment lost 6 bases, leaving 10 bases of the junction unmatched. The DNA for the CDR3 is TGTGCCAGCAGGCCAACAGGGGGCGGAAAATACGAGCAGTACTTC. Amino acids: CASRPTGGGKYEQYF.

This clonotype was seen more than once but under ten times. This sequence joins TRBV7-2 and TRBJ2-1, with 8 bases matching TRBD2. CDR3 length: 16 amino acids. Trimming removed 5 bases from V and 6 bases from J; junction bases left unmatched: 12. Per the germline V gene, CDR1 is SGHTA and CDR2 is FQGNSA. In DNA, the CDR3 is TGTGCCAGCAGCCCCGGACTAGCCGTCTGGGGCAATGAGCAGTTCTTC. The encoded protein is CASSPGLAVWGNEQFF.

The chain couples TRBV10-3 to TRBJ1-3; 7 bases line up with TRBD1. Germline CDR1 and CDR2: ENHRY and SYGVKD. Losses at the gene ends were 3 bases for V and 0 bases for J; bases not matched to a gene: 17. The CDR3 length is 20 residues. CDR3 in amino acids: CAISDSIKSPGGNSGNTIYF. The CDR3, as DNA: TGTGCCATCAGTGACAGTATCAAGAGCCCAGGGGGTAACTCTGGAAACACCATATATTTT.

The chain employs TRBV12-3 or TRBV12-4 and TRBJ2-7; D not certain. This CDR3 is built from 12 residues. Trimming removed 7 bases at V and 7 bases at J, with 14 bases between. The CDR3 bases are TGTGCCAGCACCCCATCCCTAATAGAGCAGTACTTC. As protein: CASTPSLIEQYF.

This clonotype has just a few counts. The rearrangement uses TRBV5-1 and TRBJ2-3, with D perhaps matching TRBD2 (6 bases). The V gene lost 3 bases and the J gene lost 5 bases, with 16 bases spanning the gap. Germline V gives CDR1 SGHRS, CDR2 YFSETQ. The CDR3 runs 15 residues. CDR3 DNA sequence: TGCGCCAGCAGCTCGCGACGACTAGTCGTAGATACGCAGTATTTT. The encoded protein is CASSSRRLVVDTQYF.

This clonotype was seen more than once but under ten times. CDR3 in amino acids: CATSRAGGPDTQYF. CDR3 nucleotide sequence: TGTGCCACCAGCCGGGCGGGAGGGCCGGATACGCAGTATTTT. J is TRBJ2-3 and V is TRBV15; 9 nucleotides line up with TRBD2. The CDR3 totals 14 residues. V was pared by 5 bases and J by 6 bases, with 6 bases of the junction left unmatched. Germline-derived CDR1 and CDR2 are LNHNV and YYDKDF (reference sequence).

This clonotype was detected only a few times. V gene TRBV15 combines with J gene TRBJ2-5; 7 positions match TRBD2. Germline V CDR1 and CDR2: LNHNV, YYDKDF (reference sequence). The CDR3 loop spans 18 amino acids. Trimming at V came to 1 base and at J to 0 bases, leaving 11 bases not matched to a gene. Here the CDR3 reads CATSRVRLGGIYQETQYF. The CDR3 DNA reads as TGTGCCACCAGCAGAGTACGGCTGGGAGGGATCTACCAAGAGACCCAGTACTTC.

The chain joins TRBV5-1 to TRBJ1-4, with a weak D call TRBD1 (5 bases). CDR3 length: 16 amino acids. Trimming took 0 bases from V and 7 from J, leaving 16 bases between them. Germline values: CDR1 SGHRS, CDR2 YFSETQ. In DNA form, the CDR3 reads TGCGCCAGCAGCTTGGTTACGGGATTAAGGGGTGAAAAACTGTTTTTT. Its protein product is CASSLVTGLRGEKLFF. The complete variable domain, with remaining parts taken from reference TRBV5-1 and TRBJ1-4, reads KAGVTQTPRYLIKTRGQQVTLSCSPISGHRSVSWYQQTPGQGLQFLFEYFSETQRNKGNFPGRFSGRQFSNSRSEMNVSTLELGDSALYLCASSLVTGLRGEKLFFGSGTQLSVL.

The V and J genes are TRBV7-8 and TRBJ2-1, with 9 bases that match TRBD2. The CDR3 length is 14 residues. Trimming took 5 bases from V and 8 from J; bases not matched to a gene: 7. CDR1 is SGHVS, CDR2 FQNEAQ, per germline. CDR3 coding DNA: TGTGCCAGCAGCCCGACCTTAGCGGGAGATGAGCAGTTCTTC. Translation gives CASSPTLAGDEQFF.

The CDR3 loop reads CASSEETVSSTDTQYF. CDR3 DNA sequence: TGTGCCAGCAGTGAAGAGACAGTTTCTAGCACAGATACGCAGTATTTT. This chain joins TRBV2 and TRBJ2-3, with D maybe TRBD1 (5 bases). Germline V CDR1 and CDR2: SNHLY, FYNNEI. The CDR3 has 16 amino acids. V lost 1 base and J 0 bases, leaving 11 bases between the germline ends.

The V and J genes are TRBV24-1 and TRBJ2-1, with 8 bases identical to TRBD1. The V and J ends lost 4 bases and 7 bases, in that order; junction bases with no gene match: 11. The CDR3 covers 16 residues. CDR1 and CDR2 from the germline V gene are KGHDR and SFDVKD. CDR3 protein: CATSEGGQGLFNEQFF. In nucleotides, the CDR3 is TGTGCCACCAGTGAGGGAGGACAGGGTTTGTTTAATGAGCAGTTCTTC.

There are a few counts of this clonotype. V and J are TRBV15 and TRBJ2-5, with D tentatively TRBD1 or TRBD2 (5 bases each). V was clipped by 1 base and J by 5 bases, with 17 bases between them. This CDR3 has 16 residues. Germline values: CDR1 LNHNV, CDR2 YYDKDF (reference sequence). The CDR3 region is CATSRAGRSVGETQYF. The CDR3 coding sequence is TGTGCCACCAGCAGAGCGGGGCGTAGCGTCGGGGAGACCCAGTACTTC.

This chain connects TRBV5-1 to TRBJ2-1; 7 bases match TRBD2. The V gene's germline CDR1 is SGHRS and CDR2 YFSETQ. V shed 6 bases and J 0 bases; nucleotides not matched to a gene: 9. The CDR3 loop spans 16 amino acids. The CDR3 sequence: CASTHLAVSSYNEQFF. CDR3 DNA: TGCGCCAGCACACATCTAGCGGTCAGCTCCTACAATGAGCAGTTCTTC.

The J gene is TRBJ2-1, the V gene TRBV23-1, with D unresolved. TRBV23-1 qualifies as an ORF whose function is uncertain. V lost 0 bases and J lost 7, with 10 bases in between. This CDR3 is 14 amino acids long. The CDR3 nucleotides are TGCGCCAGCAGTCAATCTGGCGACCTAAATGAGCAGTTCTTC. Translating gives CASSQSGDLNEQFF.

The chain joins TRBV7-9 to TRBJ2-1, with a possible D match to TRBD1 (6 bases). There are 14 residues in the CDR3. V lost 5 bases and J 5 bases, leaving 13 bases between the germline ends. The germline gives CDR1 SEHNR, CDR2 FQNEAQ (reference sequence). CDR3 nucleotides: TGTGCCAGCAGCCCCCGGGACAAAAACAATGAGCAGTTCTTC. This codes for CASSPRDKNNEQFF.